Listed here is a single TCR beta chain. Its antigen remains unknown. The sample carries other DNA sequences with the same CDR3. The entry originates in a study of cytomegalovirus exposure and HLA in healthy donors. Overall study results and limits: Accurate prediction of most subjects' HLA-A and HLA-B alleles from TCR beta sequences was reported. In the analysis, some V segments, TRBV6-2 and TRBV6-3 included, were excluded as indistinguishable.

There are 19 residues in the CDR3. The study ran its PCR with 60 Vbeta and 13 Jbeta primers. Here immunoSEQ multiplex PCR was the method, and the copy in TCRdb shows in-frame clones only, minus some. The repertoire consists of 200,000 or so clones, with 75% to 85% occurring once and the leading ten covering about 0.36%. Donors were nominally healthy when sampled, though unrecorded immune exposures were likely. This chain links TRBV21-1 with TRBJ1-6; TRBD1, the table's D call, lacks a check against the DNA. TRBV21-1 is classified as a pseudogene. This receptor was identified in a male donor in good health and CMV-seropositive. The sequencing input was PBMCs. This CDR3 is CASSKGATDTHSYNSPLHF. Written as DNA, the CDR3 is TGTGCCAGCAGCAAAGGGGCTACTGACACCCACTCCTATAATTCGCCCCTCCACTTT.